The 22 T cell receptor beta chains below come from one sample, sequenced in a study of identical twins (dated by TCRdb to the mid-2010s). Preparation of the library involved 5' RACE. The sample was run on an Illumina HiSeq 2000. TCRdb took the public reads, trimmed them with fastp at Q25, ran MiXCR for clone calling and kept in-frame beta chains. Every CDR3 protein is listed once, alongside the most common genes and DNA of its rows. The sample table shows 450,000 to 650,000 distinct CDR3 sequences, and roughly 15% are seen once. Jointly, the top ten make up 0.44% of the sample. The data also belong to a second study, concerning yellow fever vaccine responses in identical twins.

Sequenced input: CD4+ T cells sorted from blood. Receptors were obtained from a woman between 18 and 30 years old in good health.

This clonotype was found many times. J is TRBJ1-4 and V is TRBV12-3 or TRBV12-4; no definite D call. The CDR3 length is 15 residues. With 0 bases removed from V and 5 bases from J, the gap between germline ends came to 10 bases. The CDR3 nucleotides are TGTGCCAGCAGTTTAGCCCTGGCGGCGAATGAAAAACTGTTTTTT. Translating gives CASSLALAANEKLFF.

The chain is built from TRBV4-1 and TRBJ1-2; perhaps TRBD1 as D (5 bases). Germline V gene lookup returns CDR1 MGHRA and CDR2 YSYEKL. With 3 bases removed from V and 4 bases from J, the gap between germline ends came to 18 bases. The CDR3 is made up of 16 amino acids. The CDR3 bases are TGCGCCAGCAGCCAGGGGACCTCGTCGGGGGGCTATGGCTACACCTTC. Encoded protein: CASSQGTSSGGYGYTF.

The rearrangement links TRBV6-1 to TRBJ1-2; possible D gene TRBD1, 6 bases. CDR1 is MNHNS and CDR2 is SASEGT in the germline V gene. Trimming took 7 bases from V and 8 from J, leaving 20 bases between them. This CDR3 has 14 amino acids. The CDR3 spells CASTPGRTGWGYTF. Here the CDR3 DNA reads TGTGCCAGCACCCCCGGAAGAACAGGGTGGGGCTACACCTTC.

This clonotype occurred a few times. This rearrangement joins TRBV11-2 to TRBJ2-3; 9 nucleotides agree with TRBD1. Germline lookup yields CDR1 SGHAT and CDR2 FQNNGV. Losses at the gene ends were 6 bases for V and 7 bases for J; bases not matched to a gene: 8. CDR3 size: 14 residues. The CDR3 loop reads CASSPGQGLNTQYF. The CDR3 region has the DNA TGTGCCAGCAGTCCGGGACAGGGTCTCAATACGCAGTATTTT.

Written as DNA, the CDR3 is TGTGCCAGCAGACGAGGGACTTGGCGTAATGAGCAGTTCTTC. Residues: CASRRGTWRNEQFF. The V and J genes are TRBV12-3 or TRBV12-4 and TRBJ2-1; possibly TRBD2 for D (6 bases). V was pared by 6 bases and J by 7 bases, with 16 bases between. The CDR3 is 14 residues long.

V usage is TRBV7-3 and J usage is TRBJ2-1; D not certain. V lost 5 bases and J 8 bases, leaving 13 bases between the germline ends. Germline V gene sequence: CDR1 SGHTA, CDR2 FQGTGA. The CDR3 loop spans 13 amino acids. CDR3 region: CASSLGQADEQFF. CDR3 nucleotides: TGTGCCAGCAGCCTAGGTCAGGCAGATGAGCAGTTCTTC.

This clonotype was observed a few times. CDR3: CASSLISSETQYF. The CDR3 DNA sequence: TGCGCCAGCAGCTTGATTTCGTCGGAGACCCAGTACTTC. The chain has TRBV5-1 and TRBJ2-5; D remains unclear. Germline V gives CDR1 SGHRS, CDR2 YFSETQ. Between the trimmed V and J ends, which lost 1 base and 5 bases, there was a span of 9 bases. The length of the CDR3 is 13 residues. The variable domain in full, with the rest retrieved from reference TRBV5-1 and TRBJ2-5, is KAGVTQTPRYLIKTRGQQVTLSCSPISGHRSVSWYQQTPGQGLQFLFEYFSETQRNKGNFPGRFSGRQFSNSRSEMNVSTLELGDSALYLCASSLISSETQYFGPGTRLLVL.

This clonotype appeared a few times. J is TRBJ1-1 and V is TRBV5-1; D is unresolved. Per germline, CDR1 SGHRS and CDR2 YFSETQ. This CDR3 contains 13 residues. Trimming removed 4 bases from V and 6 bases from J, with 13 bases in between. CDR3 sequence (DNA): TGCGCCAGCAGCGAGGACCCTTGGGCTGAAGCTTTCTTT. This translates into CASSEDPWAEAFF.

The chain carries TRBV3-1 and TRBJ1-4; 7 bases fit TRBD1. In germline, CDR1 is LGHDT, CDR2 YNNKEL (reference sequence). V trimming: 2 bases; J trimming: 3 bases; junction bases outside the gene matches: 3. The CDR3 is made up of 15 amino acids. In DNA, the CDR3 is TGTGCCAGCAGCCAACAAGGACAGGCTAATGAAAAACTGTTTTTT. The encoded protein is CASSQQGQANEKLFF.

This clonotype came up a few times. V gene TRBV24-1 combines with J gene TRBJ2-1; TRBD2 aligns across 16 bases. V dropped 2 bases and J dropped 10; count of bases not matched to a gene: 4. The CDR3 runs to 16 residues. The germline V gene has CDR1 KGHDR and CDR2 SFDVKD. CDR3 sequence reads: CATSDSGTSGREEQFF. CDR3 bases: TGTGCCACCAGTGATTCAGGGACTAGCGGGAGGGAAGAGCAGTTCTTC.

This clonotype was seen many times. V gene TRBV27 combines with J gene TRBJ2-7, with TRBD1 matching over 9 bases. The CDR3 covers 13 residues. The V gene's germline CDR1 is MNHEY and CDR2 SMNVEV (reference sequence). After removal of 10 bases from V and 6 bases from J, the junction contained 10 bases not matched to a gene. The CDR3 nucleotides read TGTGCCACCTCGGGACAGGGATTGGGCGAGCAGTACTTC. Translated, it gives CATSGQGLGEQYF.

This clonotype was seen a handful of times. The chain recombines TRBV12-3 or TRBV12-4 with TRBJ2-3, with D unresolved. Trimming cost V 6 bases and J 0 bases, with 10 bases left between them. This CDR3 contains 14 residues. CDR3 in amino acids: CASSPGFSTDTQYF. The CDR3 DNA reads TGTGCCAGCAGCCCAGGATTTAGCACAGATACGCAGTATTTT.

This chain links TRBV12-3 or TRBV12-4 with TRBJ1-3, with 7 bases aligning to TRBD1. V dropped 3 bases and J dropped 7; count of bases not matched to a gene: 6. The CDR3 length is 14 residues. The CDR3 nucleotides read TGTGCCAGCAGTTTCGACAGGGCAGGTAACACCATATATTTT. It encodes CASSFDRAGNTIYF.

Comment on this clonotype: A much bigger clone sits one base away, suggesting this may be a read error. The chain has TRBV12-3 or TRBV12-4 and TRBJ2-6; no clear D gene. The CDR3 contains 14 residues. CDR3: CASRFTSGANVLTF. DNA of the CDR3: TGTGCCAGCCGTTTCACCTCTGGGGCCAACGTCCTGACTTTC.

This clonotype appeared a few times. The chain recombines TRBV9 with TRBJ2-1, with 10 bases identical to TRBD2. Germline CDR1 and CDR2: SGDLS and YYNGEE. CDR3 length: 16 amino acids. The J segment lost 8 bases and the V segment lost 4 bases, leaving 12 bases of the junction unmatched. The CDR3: CASSIRPSGSPDEQFF. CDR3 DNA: TGTGCCAGCAGCATTAGACCTAGCGGGAGTCCGGATGAGCAGTTCTTC.

The CDR3: CSATGLAGDAYNEQFF. The CDR3 nucleotides are TGCAGTGCTACCGGACTAGCGGGAGACGCCTACAATGAGCAGTTCTTC. The chain employs TRBV20-1 and TRBJ2-1, with TRBD2 identical over 13 bases. Germline V gives CDR1 DFQATT, CDR2 SNEGSKA (reference sequence). After removal of 4 bases from V and 2 bases from J, the junction contained 5 bases not matched to a gene. CDR3 length: 16 residues.

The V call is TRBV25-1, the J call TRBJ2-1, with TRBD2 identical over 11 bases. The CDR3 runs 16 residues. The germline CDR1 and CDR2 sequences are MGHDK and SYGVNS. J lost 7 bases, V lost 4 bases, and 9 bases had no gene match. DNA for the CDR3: TGTGCCAGCAGTGGATTAGCGGGGGGGCGTGAAAATGAGCAGTTCTTC. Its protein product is CASSGLAGGRENEQFF.

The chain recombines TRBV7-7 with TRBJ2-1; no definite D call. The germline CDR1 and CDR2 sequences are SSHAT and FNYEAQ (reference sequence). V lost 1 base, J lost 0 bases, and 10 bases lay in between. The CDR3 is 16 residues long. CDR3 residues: CASSLGADSSYNEQFF. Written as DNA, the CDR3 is TGTGCCAGCAGCTTAGGGGCCGATAGCTCCTACAATGAGCAGTTCTTC.

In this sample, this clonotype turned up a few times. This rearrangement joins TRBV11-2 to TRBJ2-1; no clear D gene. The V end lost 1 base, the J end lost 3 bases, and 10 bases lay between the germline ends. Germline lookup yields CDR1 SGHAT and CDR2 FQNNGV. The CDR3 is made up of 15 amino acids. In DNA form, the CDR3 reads TGTGCCAGCAGCTTAGCCCTAGATATCTACAATGAGCAGTTCTTC. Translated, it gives CASSLALDIYNEQFF.

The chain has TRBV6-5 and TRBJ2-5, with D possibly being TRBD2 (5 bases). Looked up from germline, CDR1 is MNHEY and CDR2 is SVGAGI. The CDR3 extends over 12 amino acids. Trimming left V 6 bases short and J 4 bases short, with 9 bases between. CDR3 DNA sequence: TGTGCCAGCAGCGACTATGCAGAGACCCAGTACTTC. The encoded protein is CASSDYAETQYF.

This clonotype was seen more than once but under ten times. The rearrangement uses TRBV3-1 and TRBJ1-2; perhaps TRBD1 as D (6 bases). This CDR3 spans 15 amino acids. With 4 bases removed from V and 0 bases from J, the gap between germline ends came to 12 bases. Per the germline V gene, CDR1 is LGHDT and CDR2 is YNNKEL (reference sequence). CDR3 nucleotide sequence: TGTGCCAGCAGCCCATACAGGGAGTCTAACTATGGCTACACCTTC. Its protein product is CASSPYRESNYGYTF.

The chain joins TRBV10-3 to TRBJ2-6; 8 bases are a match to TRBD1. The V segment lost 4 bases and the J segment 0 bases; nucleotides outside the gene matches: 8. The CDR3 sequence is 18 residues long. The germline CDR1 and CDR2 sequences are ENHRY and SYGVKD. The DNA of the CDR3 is TGTGCCATCAGTGGGGCAGGGGGCGCTTACTCTGGGGCCAACGTCCTGACTTTC. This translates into CAISGAGGAYSGANVLTF.